This T cell receptor beta chain was recovered during a study of T-cell memory formation after mild COVID-19. Study-wide context: Most TCR clusters belonged to a single donor. The study, taken as a whole, reports: Cross-reactive memory apparently joined, as some responding clones appeared in pre-infection memory. Contracting clones from day 15 to 85 had balanced CD4/CD8; later expanders favoured CD4+.

About this clonotype itself: Its matching antigen is unknown.

V was trimmed by 5 bases and J by 3 bases, leaving 22 bases between them. The length of the CDR3 is 17 residues. Germline CDR1 and CDR2: SGHTA and FQGTGA. TCRdb itself ran the 5' RACE reads through MiXCR, one entry per CDR3 protein. The data show nearly 110,000 distinct CDR3 sequences, 17% seen once. This clonotype was sampled from an adult woman who had mild COVID-19 (a few samples of this study predate the infection). Cell type and time point are not known. V and J are TRBV7-3 and TRBJ1-2; D not resolved. Specimen: PBMCs or a T cell subset sorted from them (not recorded which). CDR3 in amino acids: CASSLRQPGLTDYGYTF. The CDR3 nucleotides read TGTGCCAGCAGCCTCAGGCAGCCGGGCCTAACTGACTATGGCTACACCTTC. Looking up the rest from reference TRBV7-3 and TRBJ1-2 gives the full variable domain: GAGVSQTPSNKVTEKGKYVELRCDPISGHTALYWYRQSLGQGPEFLIYFQGTGAADDSGLPNDRFFAVRPEGSVSTLKIQRTERGDSAVYLCASSLRQPGLTDYGYTFGSGTRLTVV.